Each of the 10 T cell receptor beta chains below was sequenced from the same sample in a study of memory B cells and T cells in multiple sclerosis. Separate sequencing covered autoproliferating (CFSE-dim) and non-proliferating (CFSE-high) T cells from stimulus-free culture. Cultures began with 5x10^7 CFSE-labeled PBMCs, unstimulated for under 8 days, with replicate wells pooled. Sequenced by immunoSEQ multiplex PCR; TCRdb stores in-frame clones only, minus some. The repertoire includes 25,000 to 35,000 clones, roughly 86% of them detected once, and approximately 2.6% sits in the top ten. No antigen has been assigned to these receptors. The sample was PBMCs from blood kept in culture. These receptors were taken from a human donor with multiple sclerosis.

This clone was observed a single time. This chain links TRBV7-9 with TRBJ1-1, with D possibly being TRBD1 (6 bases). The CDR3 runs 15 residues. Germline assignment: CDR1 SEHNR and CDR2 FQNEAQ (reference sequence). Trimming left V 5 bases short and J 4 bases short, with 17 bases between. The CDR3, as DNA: TGTGCCAGCAGCCTATCTCAAACAGGGCGCACTGAAGCTTTCTTT. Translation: CASSLSQTGRTEAFF.

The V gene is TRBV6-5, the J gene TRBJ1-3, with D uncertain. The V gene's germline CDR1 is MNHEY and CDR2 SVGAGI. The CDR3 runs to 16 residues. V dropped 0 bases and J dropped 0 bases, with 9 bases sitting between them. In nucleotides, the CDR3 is TGTGCCAGCAGTTACTCCGCAGAGAGCTCTGGAAACACCATATATTTT. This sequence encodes CASSYSAESSGNTIYF.

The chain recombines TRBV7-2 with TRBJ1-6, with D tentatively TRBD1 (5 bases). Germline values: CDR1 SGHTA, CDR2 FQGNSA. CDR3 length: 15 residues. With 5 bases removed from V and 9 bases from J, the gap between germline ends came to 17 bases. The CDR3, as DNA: TGTGCCAGCAGCCCAGACAGCTCCGGGCCTTCACCCCTCCACTTT. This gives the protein CASSPDSSGPSPLHF. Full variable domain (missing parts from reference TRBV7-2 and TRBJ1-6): GAGVSQSPSNKVTEKGKDVELRCDPISGHTALYWYRQSLGQGLEFLIYFQGNSAPDKSGLPSDRFSAERTGGSVSTLTIQRTQQEDSAVYLCASSPDSSGPSPLHFGNGTRLTVT.

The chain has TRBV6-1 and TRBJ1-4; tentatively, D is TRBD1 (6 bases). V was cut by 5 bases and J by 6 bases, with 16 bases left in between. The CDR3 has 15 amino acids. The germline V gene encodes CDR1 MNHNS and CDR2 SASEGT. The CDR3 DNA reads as TGTGCCAGCAGTAGGGCGGGGGGCGCGGATGAAAAACTGTTTTTT. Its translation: CASSRAGGADEKLFF.

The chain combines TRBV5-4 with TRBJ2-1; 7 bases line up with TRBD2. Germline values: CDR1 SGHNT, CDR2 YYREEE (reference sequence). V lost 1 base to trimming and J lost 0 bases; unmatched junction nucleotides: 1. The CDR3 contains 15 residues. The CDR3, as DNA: TGTGCCAGCAGCTTGAGCGGGAACTCCTACAATGAGCAGTTCTTC. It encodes CASSLSGNSYNEQFF. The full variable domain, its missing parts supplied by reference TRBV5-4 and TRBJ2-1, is ETGVTQSPTHLIKTRGQQVTLRCSSQSGHNTVSWYQQALGQGPQFIFQYYREEENGRGNFPPRFSGLQFPNYSSELNVNALELDDSALYLCASSLSGNSYNEQFFGPGTRLTVL.

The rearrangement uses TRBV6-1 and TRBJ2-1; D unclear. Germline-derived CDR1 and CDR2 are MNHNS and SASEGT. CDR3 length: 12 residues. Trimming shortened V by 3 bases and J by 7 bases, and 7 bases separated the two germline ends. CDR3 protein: CASSEDRNEQFF. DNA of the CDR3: TGTGCCAGCAGTGAGGACCGTAATGAGCAGTTCTTC.

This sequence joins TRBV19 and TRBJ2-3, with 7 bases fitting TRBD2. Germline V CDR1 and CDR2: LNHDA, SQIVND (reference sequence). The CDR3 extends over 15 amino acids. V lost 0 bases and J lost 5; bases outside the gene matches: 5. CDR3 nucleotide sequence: TGTGCCAGTAGTATAGAACGGGAGGAGGAAGATACGCAGTATTTT. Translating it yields CASSIEREEEDTQYF.

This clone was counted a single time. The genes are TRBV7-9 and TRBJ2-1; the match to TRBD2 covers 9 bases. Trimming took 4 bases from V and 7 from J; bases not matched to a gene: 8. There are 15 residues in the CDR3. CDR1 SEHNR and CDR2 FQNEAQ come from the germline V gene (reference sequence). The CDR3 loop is CASSSGGGAVNEQFF. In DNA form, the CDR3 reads TGTGCCAGCAGCTCGGGCGGGGGGGCTGTTAATGAGCAGTTCTTC.

CDR3 residues: CASSLGSGGETQYF. In DNA, the CDR3 is TGTGCCAGCAGTTTGGGTTCGGGGGGTGAGACCCAGTACTTC. J is TRBJ2-5 and V is TRBV6-5, with 7 bases lining up with TRBD2. The CDR3 is 14 amino acids. Germline V gives CDR1 MNHEY, CDR2 SVGAGI. With 4 bases clipped from V and 5 bases from J, the junction kept 7 bases outside the gene matches.

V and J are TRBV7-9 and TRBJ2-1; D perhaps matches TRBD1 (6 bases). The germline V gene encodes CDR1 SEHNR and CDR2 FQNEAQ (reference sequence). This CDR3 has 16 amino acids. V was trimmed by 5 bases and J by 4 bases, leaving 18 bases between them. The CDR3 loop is CASSQTLQGLYNEQFF. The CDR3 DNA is TGTGCCAGCAGCCAAACGTTACAGGGTCTATACAATGAGCAGTTCTTC.